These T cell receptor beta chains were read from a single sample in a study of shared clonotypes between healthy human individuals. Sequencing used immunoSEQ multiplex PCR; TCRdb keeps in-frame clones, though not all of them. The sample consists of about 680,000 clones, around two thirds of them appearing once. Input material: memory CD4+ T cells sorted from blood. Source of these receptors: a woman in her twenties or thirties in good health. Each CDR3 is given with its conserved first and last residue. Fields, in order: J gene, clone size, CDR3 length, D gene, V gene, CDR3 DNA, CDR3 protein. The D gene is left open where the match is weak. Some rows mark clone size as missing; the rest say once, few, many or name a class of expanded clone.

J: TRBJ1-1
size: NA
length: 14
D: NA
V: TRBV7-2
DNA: TGTGCCAGCAGCTTTTGGGAAATGACTACTGAAGCTTTCTTT
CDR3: CASSFWEMTTEAFF

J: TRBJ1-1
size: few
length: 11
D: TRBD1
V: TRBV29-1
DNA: TGCAGCGTCGGGGACAGCCCTGAAGCTTTCTTT
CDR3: CSVGDSPEAFF

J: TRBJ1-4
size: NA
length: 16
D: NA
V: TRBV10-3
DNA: TGTGCCATCAGTGACACCGGACGGAGAATTAATGAAAAACTGTTTTTT
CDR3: CAISDTGRRINEKLFF

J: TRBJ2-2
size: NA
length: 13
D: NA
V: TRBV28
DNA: TGTGCCAGCACACGATTGGATTCCGGGGAGCTGTTTTTT
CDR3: CASTRLDSGELFF

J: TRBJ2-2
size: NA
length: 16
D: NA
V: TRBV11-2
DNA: TGTGCCAGCAGCCCTAACGCCGGGGCGGGCACCGGGGAGCTGTTTTTT
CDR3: CASSPNAGAGTGELFF

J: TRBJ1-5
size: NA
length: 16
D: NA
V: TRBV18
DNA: TGTGCCAGCTCACCACCGTCCCCGGGGGGCAATCAGCCCCAGCATTTT
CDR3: CASSPPSPGGNQPQHF

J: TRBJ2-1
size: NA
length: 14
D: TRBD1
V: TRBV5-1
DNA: TGCGCCAGCAGCCCCCCGACAGGGGCGGATGAGCAGTTCTTC
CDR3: CASSPPTGADEQFF

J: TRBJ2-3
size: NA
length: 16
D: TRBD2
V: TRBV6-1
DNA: TGTGCCAGCAGTGCAATACTAGCGGGAGTAGTAGATACGCAGTATTTT
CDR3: CASSAILAGVVDTQYF

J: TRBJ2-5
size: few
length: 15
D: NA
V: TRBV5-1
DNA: TGCGCCAGCAGAACCGGGCCCTCCTCGCGGGAGACCCAGTACTTC
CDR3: CASRTGPSSRETQYF

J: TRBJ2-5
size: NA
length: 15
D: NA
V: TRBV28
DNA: TGTGCCAGCAGTTCGGGGGCAGACAATGGGGAGACCCAGTACTTC
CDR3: CASSSGADNGETQYF

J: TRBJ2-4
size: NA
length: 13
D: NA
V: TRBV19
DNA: TGTGCCAGTAACGGGCTAGCCAAAAACATTCAGTACTTC
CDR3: CASNGLAKNIQYF

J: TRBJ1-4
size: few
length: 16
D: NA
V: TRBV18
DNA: TGTGCCAGCTCACTTCAGGACGCGAGGGCTAATGAAAAACTGTTTTTT
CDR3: CASSLQDARANEKLFF

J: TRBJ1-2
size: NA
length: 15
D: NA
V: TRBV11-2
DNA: TGTGCCAGCAGCCCTGAAGGAATAGGTGTCTATGGCTACACCTTC
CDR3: CASSPEGIGVYGYTF

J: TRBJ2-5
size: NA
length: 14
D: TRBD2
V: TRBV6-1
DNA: TGTGCCAGCAAGGAAGCGGGAGTTCGGGAGACCCAGTACTTC
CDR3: CASKEAGVRETQYF

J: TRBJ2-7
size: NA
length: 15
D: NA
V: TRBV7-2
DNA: TGTGCCAGCACCCCGAAGGCAGCAAGCTCCTACGAGCAGTACTTC
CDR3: CASTPKAASSYEQYF

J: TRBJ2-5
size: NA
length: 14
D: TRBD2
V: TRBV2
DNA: TGTGCCAGCAGTGAAGGACGGGGGGAAGAGACCCAGTACTTC
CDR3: CASSEGRGEETQYF

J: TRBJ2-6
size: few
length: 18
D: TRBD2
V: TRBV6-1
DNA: TGTGCCAGCAGTGAAGCAAAGGGACTAGGCTCTGGGGCCAACGTCCTGACTTTC
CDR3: CASSEAKGLGSGANVLTF

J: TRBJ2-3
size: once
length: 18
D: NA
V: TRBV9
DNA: TGTGCCAGCAGCGTAGCCCCCGCGGCAGGGGGGAGCACAGATACGCAGTATTTT
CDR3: CASSVAPAAGGSTDTQYF

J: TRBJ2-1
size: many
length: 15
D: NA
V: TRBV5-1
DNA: TGCGCCAGCAGCTTGGGAGGGAGTACCTACAATGAGCAGTTCTTC
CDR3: CASSLGGSTYNEQFF

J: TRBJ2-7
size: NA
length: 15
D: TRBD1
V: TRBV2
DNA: TGTGCCAGCAGTCGGGGACAGGGGATCACCTACGAGCAGTACTTC
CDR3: CASSRGQGITYEQYF

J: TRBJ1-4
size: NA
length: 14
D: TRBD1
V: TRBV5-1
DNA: TGCGCCAGCAGCACCGGGACAGGGGGCGGAAAACTGTTTTTT
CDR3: CASSTGTGGGKLFF

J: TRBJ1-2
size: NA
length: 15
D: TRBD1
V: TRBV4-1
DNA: TGCGCCAGCAGCCACCCGGACAGGGGGGCCTATGGCTACACCTTC
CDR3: CASSHPDRGAYGYTF

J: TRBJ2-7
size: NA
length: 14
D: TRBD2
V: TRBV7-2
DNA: TGTGCCAGCAGTATGCTAGCGGGATTAGTCGAGCAGTACTTC
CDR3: CASSMLAGLVEQYF

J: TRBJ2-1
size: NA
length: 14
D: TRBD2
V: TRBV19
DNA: TGTGCCAGTAGTTCTAGCGGGAGGGACAATGAGCAGTTCTTC
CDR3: CASSSSGRDNEQFF

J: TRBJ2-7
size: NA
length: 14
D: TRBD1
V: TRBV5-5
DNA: TGTGCCAGCAGCACGGACAGGGGTCCCTACGAGCAGTACTTC
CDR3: CASSTDRGPYEQYF

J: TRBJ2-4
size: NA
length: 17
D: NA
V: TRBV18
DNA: TGTGCCAGCTCCCGCGAGGGCGGAGTAGGAGCCAAAAACATTCAGTACTTC
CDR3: CASSREGGVGAKNIQYF

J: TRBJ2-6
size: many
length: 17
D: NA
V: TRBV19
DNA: TGTGCCAGTAGTATCGGCAGGCCCAACTCTGGGGCCAACGTCCTGACTTTC
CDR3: CASSIGRPNSGANVLTF

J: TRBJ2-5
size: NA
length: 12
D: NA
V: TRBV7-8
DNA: TGTGCCAGCAGCTTTCTCCAAGAGACCCAGTACTTC
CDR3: CASSFLQETQYF

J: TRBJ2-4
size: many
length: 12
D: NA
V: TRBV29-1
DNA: TGCAGCGTGAAGACGGAATGGGACATTCAGTACTTC
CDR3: CSVKTEWDIQYF

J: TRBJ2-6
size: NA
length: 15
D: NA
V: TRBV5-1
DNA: TGCGCCAGCACGCAGGATGTCTCTGGGGCCAACGTCCTGACTTTC
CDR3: CASTQDVSGANVLTF